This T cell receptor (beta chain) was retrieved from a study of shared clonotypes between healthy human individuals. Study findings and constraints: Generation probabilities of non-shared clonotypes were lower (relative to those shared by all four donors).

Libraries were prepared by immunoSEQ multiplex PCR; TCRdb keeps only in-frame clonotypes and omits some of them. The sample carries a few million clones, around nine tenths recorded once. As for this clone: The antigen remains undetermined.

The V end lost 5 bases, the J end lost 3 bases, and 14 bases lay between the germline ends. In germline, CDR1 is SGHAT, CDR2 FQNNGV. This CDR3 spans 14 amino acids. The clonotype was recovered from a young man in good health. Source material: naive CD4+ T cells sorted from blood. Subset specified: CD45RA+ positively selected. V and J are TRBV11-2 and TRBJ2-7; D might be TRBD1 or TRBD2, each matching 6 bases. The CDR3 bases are TGTGCCAGCAGCCGCTGGGGGGCGGGCTACGAGCAGTACTTC. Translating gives CASSRWGAGYEQYF.